Below, 11 T cell receptor beta chains from the same sample are listed, as sequenced in a study of CD8+CD57+ T cells in acquired aplastic anemia. The TCR beta profiling, which covered VDJ combination and CDR3 sequence, was carried out using genomic DNA as the template. From the reads, TCRdb called clonotypes with MiXCR, one entry per CDR3 protein. The sample shows about 180,000 distinct CDR3 sequences, less than 55% of them seen only once. Source material: sorted CD4+, CD8+, or CD8+CD57+ T cells (not recorded which) from PBMCs. These TCRs come from a human donor in good health.

This clonotype was picked up a small number of times. The chain uses TRBV25-1 and TRBJ1-3; D is unresolved. This CDR3 spans 18 amino acids. Germline V lookup: CDR1 MGHDK, CDR2 SYGVNS. V lost 5 bases, J lost 0 bases, and 20 bases lay in between. CDR3: CASSMWATGIHSGNTIYF. CDR3 coding DNA: TGTGCCAGCAGTATGTGGGCCACCGGTATCCACTCTGGAAACACCATATATTTT.

V is TRBV11-2 and J is TRBJ1-6; TRBD1 matches 8 bases. Trimming at V came to 6 bases and at J to 5 bases, leaving 3 bases not matched to a gene. CDR3 length: 14 amino acids. Germline V CDR1 and CDR2: SGHAT, FQNNGV. The CDR3 DNA reads as TGTGCCAGCAGGAAGGACAGGGATAATTCACCCCTCCACTTT. Amino acid sequence: CASRKDRDNSPLHF. Full variable domain (remainder filled in from reference TRBV11-2 and TRBJ1-6): EAGVAQSPRYKIIEKRQSVAFWCNPISGHATLYWYQQILGQGPKLLIQFQNNGVVDDSQLPKDRFSAERLKGVDSTLKIQPAKLEDSAVYLCASRKDRDNSPLHFGNGTRLTVT.

As to this clonotype: No conserved phenylalanine or tryptophan is present at the end of the CDR3, so a read error is the likely explanation. Because the CDR3's place on the DNA is in doubt, the DNA is left out and the CDR3 is given as listed by TCRdb. The J gene is TRBJ1-2, the V gene TRBV10-3. A total of 13 residues make up the CDR3, ends included. CDR1 is ENHRY, CDR2 SYGVKD, per germline. CDR3: CAISELGNYGHTC.

J is TRBJ2-4 and V is TRBV29-1; no clear D. The CDR3 extends over 13 amino acids. CDR1 SQVTM and CDR2 ANQGSEA come from the germline V gene. V was cut by 3 bases and J by 7 bases, with 13 bases left in between. DNA of the CDR3: TGCAGCGTTGATGACGACATAATGAACATTCAGTACTTC. Translation gives CSVDDDIMNIQYF. The full variable domain, rest sourced from reference TRBV29-1 and TRBJ2-4, is SAVISQKPSRDICQRGTSLTIQCQVDSQVTMMFWYRQQPGQSLTLIATANQGSEATYESGFVIDKFPISRPNLTFSTLTVSNMSPEDSSIYLCSVDDDIMNIQYFGAGTRLSVL.

This clonotype was seen repeatedly, ten times or more. V and J are TRBV2 and TRBJ1-5; TRBD1 matches at 7 bases. Germline loops: CDR1 SNHLY, CDR2 FYNNEI. The CDR3 has 12 residues. Trimming cost V 6 bases and J 7 bases; bases outside gene matches: 3. The CDR3 DNA follows: TGTGCCAGCAGCACAGGGGCCCAGCCCCAGCATTTT. It specifies CASSTGAQPQHF.

This clonotype was seen many times. The J gene is TRBJ2-3, the V gene TRBV19; D remains ambiguous. V was pared by 6 bases and J by 1 base, with 8 bases between. This CDR3 region has 13 residues. Per germline, CDR1 LNHDA and CDR2 SQIVND (reference sequence). The CDR3 protein is CASRGQGTDTQYF. In DNA form, the CDR3 reads TGTGCCAGTAGAGGGCAAGGCACAGATACGCAGTATTTT.

About this clonotype: A much larger clone sits a single nucleotide away, making a read error possible. The CDR3, as DNA: TGTGCCAGCAGTTATGAGGGGCCGTGTCAGCCCCAGCATTTT. The encoded protein is CASSYEGPCQPQHF. This chain links TRBV12-3 or TRBV12-4 with TRBJ1-5; a weak D match, TRBD1 (5 bases). CDR3 length equals 14 residues. Deletions cut 4 bases from V and 6 bases from J, with 13 bases between.

The chain carries TRBV20-1 and TRBJ2-3; 11 bases line up with TRBD2. The germline CDR1 and CDR2 sequences are DFQATT and SNEGSKA (reference sequence). Trimming cost V 5 bases and J 4 bases; bases outside gene matches: 5. There are 14 residues in the CDR3. CDR3 in DNA: TGCAGTGCTGGATTACTAGCGGGAGCAGATACGCAGTATTTT. Translation: CSAGLLAGADTQYF.

This clonotype was observed a handful of times. A much more abundant neighbour one base away suggests this may be a read error. The J gene is TRBJ2-1, the V gene TRBV7-3, with D maybe TRBD2 (5 bases). V lost 4 bases and J lost 7, with 17 bases in between. The CDR3 extends over 15 amino acids. Per germline, CDR1 SGHTA and CDR2 FQGTGA. The CDR3 loop is CASSSTRTRANEQFF. The CDR3 DNA is TGTGCCAGCAGCTCAACTAGAACACGAGCAAATGAGCAGTTCTTC.

The table lists this clonotype with many counts. The rearrangement links TRBV18 to TRBJ2-7, with D possibly being TRBD1 or TRBD2 (5 bases each). V dropped 3 bases and J dropped 6 bases, with 12 bases sitting between them. The CDR3 totals 13 residues. Germline V gene sequence: CDR1 KGHSH, CDR2 LQKENI. CDR3 DNA: TGTGCCAGCTCACCGTCCGAGGGGCGCGAGCAGTACTTC. Translated: CASSPSEGREQYF.

The sample holds a few counts of this clonotype. This chain joins TRBV29-1 and TRBJ1-1; 12 bases are shared with TRBD1. Losses at the gene ends were 6 bases for V and 7 bases for J; bases not matched to a gene: 9. There are 14 residues in the CDR3. Germline values: CDR1 SQVTM, CDR2 ANQGSEA. The CDR3 protein is CSVVAGTGGLEAFF. For the CDR3, the DNA is TGCAGCGTAGTGGCCGGGACAGGGGGCCTTGAAGCTTTCTTT.